Shown below are 18 T cell receptor beta chains from a single sample sequenced in a study of cytomegalovirus exposure and HLA in healthy donors. The PCR employed 60 Vbeta primers together with 13 Jbeta primers. Sequencing used immunoSEQ multiplex PCR; TCRdb keeps in-frame clones, though not all of them. This sample has about 160,000 clones, with less than 85% found just once. The sample consisted of PBMCs. The receptors here all came from a boy younger than 10 in good health and CMV-seronegative.

This chain links TRBV2 with TRBJ2-3, with a tentative D call TRBD1 (6 bases). V shed 8 bases and J shed 0 bases, with 15 bases lying between them. The germline V gene has CDR1 SNHLY and CDR2 FYNNEI. This CDR3 spans 15 amino acids. CDR3 protein: CASGRDIASTDTQYF. The CDR3 DNA follows: TGTGCCAGCGGCCGGGACATCGCTAGCACAGATACGCAGTATTTT.

In regard to this clone: One end of the junction fails to match germline, which may point to a read error. Here the CDR3 reads CAGGGTLGSTDTRYF. The CDR3 nucleotides are TGTGCCGGAGGGGGCACCCTTGGAAGCACAGATACGCGGTATTTT. The chain carries TRBV19 and TRBJ2-3, with TRBD1 as a possible D gene (7 bases). The germline gives CDR1 LNHDA, CDR2 SQIVND (reference sequence). CDR3 length: 15 residues.

The rearrangement links TRBV28 to TRBJ1-2; 8 nucleotides align to TRBD1. The V gene's germline CDR1 is MDHEN and CDR2 SYDVKM. Trimming took 5 bases from V and 6 from J; bases not matched to a gene: 23. CDR3 size: 19 residues. CDR3 DNA sequence: TGTGCCAGCAGTCCGAAACTAAGGGTCGAGACAGGGGTAAGGGATGGCTACACCTTC. Translating it yields CASSPKLRVETGVRDGYTF.

The V gene is TRBV9, the J gene TRBJ2-1, with 9 nucleotides matching TRBD2. This CDR3 comprises 17 residues. CDR1 is SGDLS, CDR2 YYNGEE, per germline. V shed 1 base and J 4 bases; nucleotides not matched to a gene: 9. DNA of the CDR3: TGTGCCAGCAGCGTACCCACGACGGCGGGAGGGTACAATGAGCAGTTCTTC. It encodes CASSVPTTAGGYNEQFF.

The chain links TRBV9 to TRBJ2-3; 12 bases map to TRBD2. The CDR3 has 16 residues. Germline CDR1 reads SGDLS; CDR2 reads YYNGEE. The J segment lost 4 bases and the V segment lost 4 bases, leaving 7 bases of the junction unmatched. CDR3 residues: CASSPRLAGDPDTQYF. The CDR3, as DNA: TGTGCCAGCAGCCCACGACTAGCGGGAGACCCAGATACGCAGTATTTT.

V and J are TRBV2 and TRBJ1-2; D gene uncertain. Per the germline V gene, CDR1 is SNHLY and CDR2 is FYNNEI. V was shortened by 4 bases and J by 4 bases, with 13 bases between the two germline ends. This CDR3 comprises 14 residues. CDR3 loop: CASSGELKGYGYTF. In nucleotides, the CDR3 is TGTGCCAGCAGTGGGGAGTTGAAGGGCTATGGCTACACCTTC.

The genes are TRBV2 and TRBJ2-5; possible D gene TRBD2, 6 bases. The V gene's germline CDR1 is SNHLY and CDR2 FYNNEI. This CDR3 contains 13 residues. The V and J ends lost 6 bases and 4 bases respectively, with 12 bases between them. Here the CDR3 DNA reads TGTGCCAGCAGGGGGGGAAGGGGAGAGACCCAGTACTTC. Translating gives CASRGGRGETQYF.

The V and J genes are TRBV6-6 and TRBJ2-1; D gene unclear. The CDR3 is made up of 11 amino acids. Per the germline V gene, CDR1 is MNHNY and CDR2 is SVGAGI (reference sequence). Trimming took off 2 bases at V and 9 bases at J, with 5 bases between the two ends. The CDR3 region has the DNA TGTGCCAGCAGTTACACGGGTGAGCAGTTCTTC. It yields the protein CASSYTGEQFF.

The rearrangement links TRBV5-1 to TRBJ1-2, with D unclear. The germline V gene has CDR1 SGHRS and CDR2 YFSETQ. This CDR3 is built from 14 residues. V was clipped by 2 bases and J by 0 bases, with 8 bases between them. CDR3 DNA sequence: TGCGCCAGCAGCTTCCCGGGATCTAACTATGGCTACACCTTC. Amino acids: CASSFPGSNYGYTF.

This chain connects TRBV6-5 to TRBJ2-7; possibly TRBD1 for D (5 bases). Germline V lookup: CDR1 MNHEY, CDR2 SVGAGI. The V end was cut by 2 bases, the J end by 7 bases, with 15 bases between. This CDR3 region has 14 residues. The DNA for the CDR3 is TGTGCCAGCAGTTACAATCAGGGATGGGGTGAGCAGTACGTC. Its translation: CASSYNQGWGEQYV.

V and J are TRBV5-1 and TRBJ2-5, with 9 positions matching TRBD1. The CDR3 has 16 amino acids. In germline, CDR1 is SGHRS, CDR2 YFSETQ. The V and J ends lost 4 bases and 1 base, in that order; junction bases with no gene match: 8. Written as DNA, the CDR3 is TGCGCCAGCAGCCGCGGACAGGGGCAGATCCAAGAGACCCAGTACTTC. Its translation: CASSRGQGQIQETQYF.

This clone was seen a handful of times. This rearrangement joins TRBV11-1 to TRBJ2-7; TRBD2 matches 14 bases. V was pared by 4 bases and J by 1 base, with 3 bases of the junction left unmatched. CDR1 and CDR2 (germline): SGHAT, FQDESV (reference sequence). The CDR3 is 16 residues long. Here the CDR3 reads CASSSGLAGESYEQYF. CDR3 in DNA: TGTGCCAGCAGCTCGGGACTAGCGGGAGAGTCCTACGAGCAGTACTTC.

With respect to this clone: The same CDR3 can be traced to other DNA sequences in this sample. The gene calls are TRBV28 and TRBJ1-5; 11 bases align to TRBD1. From germline, CDR1 is MDHEN and CDR2 SYDVKM. Germline trimming cut 5 bases from V and 6 bases from J; bases unmatched to any gene: 3. The CDR3 runs 14 residues. The CDR3 nucleotides are TGTGCCAGCAGTCTGGGACAGGGGGTTCAGCCCCAGCATTTT. Encoded protein: CASSLGQGVQPQHF.

The chain couples TRBV7-9 to TRBJ2-2; a possible D gene is TRBD1 (6 bases). The CDR3 is made up of 13 amino acids. CDR1 SEHNR and CDR2 FQNEAQ come from the germline V gene (reference sequence). Trimming took off 6 bases at V and 7 bases at J, with 12 bases between the two ends. In nucleotides, the CDR3 is TGTGCCAGCAGTCTACAGGGAAACGGGGAGCTGTTTTTT. Protein: CASSLQGNGELFF. The full variable domain, completed using reference TRBV7-9 and TRBJ2-2, is DTGVSQNPRHKITKRGQNVTFRCDPISEHNRLYWYRQTLGQGPEFLTYFQNEAQLEKSRLLSDRFSAERPKGSFSTLEIQRTEQGDSAMYLCASSLQGNGELFFGEGSRLTVL.

V gene TRBV11-2 combines with J gene TRBJ2-1; TRBD2 matches 10 bases. With V trimmed by 5 bases and J by 1 base, 2 bases remained unmatched. There are 15 residues in the CDR3. Germline V gene data show CDR1 as SGHAT and CDR2 as FQNNGV. CDR3 sequence: CASSQREGSYNEQFF. Here the CDR3 DNA reads TGTGCCAGCAGCCAGCGGGAGGGATCCTACAATGAGCAGTTCTTC.

The count of this clone is one. J is TRBJ2-1 and V is TRBV28; 7 bases agree with TRBD2. The ends lost 3 bases at V and 5 bases at J; junction bases unmatched: 10. Germline V gives CDR1 MDHEN, CDR2 SYDVKM. The CDR3 is 16 residues long. For the CDR3, the DNA is TGTGCCAGCAGTTTTTATCGGCGGGAGCGGGACAATGAGCAGTTCTTC. This translates into CASSFYRRERDNEQFF.

This CDR3 reads CASSEDPLGTSGSHYEQYF. CDR3 in DNA: TGCGCCAGCAGTGAGGACCCACTGGGGACTAGCGGGAGCCACTACGAGCAGTACTTC. The rearrangement joins TRBV10-1 to TRBJ2-7; 14 bases map to TRBD2. The junction had 12 bases not matched to a gene; V was cut back by 2 bases and J by 3 bases. CDR3 length: 19 residues. From germline, CDR1 is WNHNN and CDR2 SYGVQD (reference sequence).

Only a few counts were recorded for this clone. This sequence joins TRBV7-2 and TRBJ1-3; 7 bases align to TRBD1. Trimming at V came to 5 bases and at J to 0 bases, leaving 4 bases not matched to a gene. The CDR3 is made up of 15 amino acids. In germline, CDR1 is SGHTA, CDR2 FQGNSA. The chain's CDR3 is CASSARDSSGNTIYF. The CDR3 DNA follows: TGTGCCAGCAGCGCTCGGGACAGCTCTGGAAACACCATATATTTT.